The rows below give T cell receptor beta chains drawn from one sample of a study of blood T cell repertoires in COVID-19. Assay used: immunoSEQ multiplex PCR; TCRdb lists only in-frame clones, some missing. Counted here are over 200,000 clones, 80% to 90% occurring once; the ten biggest clones make up about 3.5%. The sample comprised PBMCs or T cells enriched from blood (not recorded which). The receptors come from a woman aged 30 to 39 who had been exposed to COVID-19. The CDR3 runs from the conserved cysteine through the conserved F or W. Each record gives: V gene, J gene, CDR3 protein.

v_gene: TRBV4-2
j_gene: TRBJ2-1
CDR3aa: CASSQDPGLAYNEQFF

v_gene: TRBV27
j_gene: TRBJ2-1
CDR3aa: CASHGRPSSYNEQFF

v_gene: TRBV7-2
j_gene: TRBJ2-7
CDR3aa: CASSLWTSASYEQYF

v_gene: TRBV7-9
j_gene: TRBJ1-2
CDR3aa: CASSLDSNYGYTF

v_gene: TRBV29-1
j_gene: TRBJ2-1
CDR3aa: CSEGLAGNTYNEQFF

v_gene: TRBV27
j_gene: TRBJ1-2
CDR3aa: CASSFLRDRATYGYTF

v_gene: TRBV9
j_gene: TRBJ1-5
CDR3aa: CASSVGTGLNQPQHF

v_gene: TRBV11-2
j_gene: TRBJ1-4
CDR3aa: CASSLDSRQGATNEKLFF

v_gene: TRBV30
j_gene: TRBJ2-7
CDR3aa: CAWKWPGGHEQYF

v_gene: TRBV9
j_gene: TRBJ2-5
CDR3aa: CASSREGETQYF

v_gene: TRBV7-9
j_gene: TRBJ2-1
CDR3aa: CASSLSLAGVDEQFF

v_gene: TRBV19
j_gene: TRBJ2-6
CDR3aa: CASMGTPGKSGANVLTF

v_gene: TRBV15
j_gene: TRBJ2-7
CDR3aa: CATSRDHSGRAYEQYF

v_gene: TRBV2
j_gene: TRBJ2-1
CDR3aa: CASSEAGVTYNEQFF

v_gene: TRBV3-1/TRBV3-2
j_gene: TRBJ2-7
CDR3aa: CASSHFGQGTGAYEQYF

v_gene: TRBV6-6
j_gene: TRBJ2-7
CDR3aa: CASSYTSGGEQYF

v_gene: TRBV11-2
j_gene: TRBJ1-1
CDR3aa: CASSWGGNTEAFF

v_gene: TRBV9
j_gene: TRBJ1-1
CDR3aa: CASSFDGGGSLTEAFF

v_gene: TRBV28
j_gene: TRBJ1-2
CDR3aa: CASSFGGYGYTF

v_gene: TRBV5-1
j_gene: TRBJ2-2
CDR3aa: CASSLGLLMSGLAGLNTGELFF

v_gene: TRBV28
j_gene: TRBJ2-7
CDR3aa: CASSLRIPTGVVLAEQYF

v_gene: TRBV2
j_gene: TRBJ2-6
CDR3aa: CASSQDNSGANVLTF

v_gene: TRBV5-6
j_gene: TRBJ1-1
CDR3aa: CASRARGNTEAFF

v_gene: TRBV5-4
j_gene: TRBJ2-5
CDR3aa: CASSLRGRQETQYF

v_gene: TRBV5-1
j_gene: TRBJ2-5
CDR3aa: CASSLTSRQETQYF

v_gene: TRBV7-7
j_gene: TRBJ2-1
CDR3aa: CASSLEAWGLAADNEQFF

v_gene: TRBV10-2
j_gene: TRBJ2-1
CDR3aa: CASSELAEQFF

v_gene: TRBV28
j_gene: TRBJ2-1
CDR3aa: CASSLRPGQGYGNEQFF

v_gene: TRBV7-9
j_gene: TRBJ1-1
CDR3aa: CASSLVLHTEAFF

v_gene: TRBV4-1
j_gene: TRBJ2-3
CDR3aa: CASSQGRISGSGDTQYF

v_gene: TRBV3-1/TRBV3-2
j_gene: TRBJ2-5
CDR3aa: CASSPGLAGIQETQYF

v_gene: TRBV5-4
j_gene: TRBJ2-5
CDR3aa: CASSLHRGSQETQYF

v_gene: TRBV6-5
j_gene: TRBJ1-5
CDR3aa: CASAETGQPQHF

v_gene: TRBV13
j_gene: TRBJ1-6
CDR3aa: CASSGGQGGAYNSPLHF

v_gene: TRBV19
j_gene: TRBJ2-3
CDR3aa: CASSIARGRGDTQYF

v_gene: TRBV29-1
j_gene: TRBJ2-7
CDR3aa: CSVGQATEQYF

v_gene: TRBV20-1
j_gene: TRBJ1-2
CDR3aa: CSASDISYGYTF

v_gene: TRBV13
j_gene: TRBJ1-1
CDR3aa: CASSPSGQGAGNTEAFF

v_gene: TRBV27
j_gene: TRBJ1-2
CDR3aa: CASSLREGAHYGYTF

v_gene: TRBV7-9
j_gene: TRBJ2-1
CDR3aa: CASSRLSLLAGVQNEQFF

v_gene: TRBV2
j_gene: TRBJ2-1
CDR3aa: CASRWEVNNEQFF

v_gene: TRBV4-1
j_gene: TRBJ1-1
CDR3aa: CASSPGGSSGAFF

v_gene: TRBV7-2
j_gene: TRBJ2-1
CDR3aa: CASSLAGSSYNEQFF